This T cell receptor beta chain was recorded in a study of T-cell memory formation after mild COVID-19. On the study more broadly: TCR clustering was largely donor specific.

This clonotype showed up just a few times. What it binds is not known. CDR3 length equals 15 residues. V was trimmed by 5 bases and J by 2 bases, leaving 14 bases between them. Study findings and constraints: A second wave expanding day 15 to 37 was CD4+-biased; contracting clones were balanced. That cross-reactive memory joined was suggested by some responding clones appearing in pre-infection memory.

TCRdb used MiXCR to reprocess the 5' RACE reads, holding one entry per CDR3 protein. The sample has about 390,000 distinct CDR3 sequences; around a fifth are singletons. This rearrangement joins TRBV12-3 or TRBV12-4 to TRBJ2-3; D not resolved. The receptor comes from an adult woman who had mild COVID-19 (a few samples of this study predate the infection). Cell type and time point are not known. Input material: PBMCs or a T cell subset sorted from them (not recorded which). CDR3 amino acids: CASSPTAIHTDTQYF. The CDR3 DNA reads TGTGCCAGCAGTCCAACAGCGATTCACACAGATACGCAGTATTTT.